The TCR beta chain described here comes from a study of blood T cell repertoires in COVID-19 (dated by TCRdb to about 2020). In the study overall: Collaborator samples came from the United States, Italy and Spain and covered acute and convalescent phases of COVID-19. The dataset comprised deeply sampled blood TCRbeta repertoires from subjects exposed to, actively infected with, or recovered from COVID-19. The samples were drawn from two sources: the first 160 participants of the ongoing ImmuneRACE study, and 950 to 1,500 subjects contributed by 6 global collaborators. The material from the prospective study consisted of cDNA or gDNA derived from T cells, B-cell-depleted T cells, or PBMCs. The repertoires were released in a freely available public database intended as a resource for research on the immune response to SARS-CoV-2. HLA class I and class II types, where available, came from metadata supplied by the sample provider rather than from assay-based typing. The sample metadata nearly always contained a de-identified subject ID, COVID-19 status, age in years and sex. Summary of the overall study and its limitations: The quantity of clinical and demographic metadata differed by source and by participant and was supplied without curation.

At one collaborating source in Seattle, patients were enrolled during active infection and were followed longitudinally through the course of disease. The collaborating institutions used their own protocols to collect whole blood in K2EDTA tubes. For TCRbeta analysis, collaborator samples were shipped as frozen whole blood, as isolated PBMCs, or as DNA extracted from either sample type. This clone was detected once. Its antigen is not yet known. One base away there is no much larger clone; base qualities are not given. Taken from cysteine to phenylalanine, the CDR3 has 12 residues. Solely the CDR3 DNA is kept, with 36 bases framed from the first base. V lost 7 bases and J lost 6 bases; the stretch between them is 12 bases long. Per the germline V gene (reference sequence), LNHDA is the CDR1 and SQIVND is the CDR2. TCRbeta CDR3 regions were amplified from genomic DNA by means of the immunoSEQ Assay, a bias-controlled multiplex PCR. The source study handled its data this way. The number of nucleated cells in each sample was estimated from the amplification of reference gene primers within the assay. To quantify the absolute abundance of each unique TCRbeta CDR3 rearrangement, sequence reads were collapsed and filtered. Productive Simpson clonality was computed per sample as the square root of Simpson's diversity index over productive rearrangements. TCRdb carries this immuneACCESS record with in-frame sequences only. Its versions omit some clonotypes, under half of them owing to an unresolved V gene in the studies checked, with the rest unexplained. The D gene and trimming were derived from the DNA, and the V and J assignments and clone size from that table. The sample includes 200,000 to 250,000 clones, with about 81% observed a single time. The top ten clones comprise 4.5% to 5.5% of the sample.

This sequence uses TRBV19 and TRBJ1-2; no D gene is confidently identified. The sequence was obtained from a woman aged 70 to 79 with COVID-19, enrolled during active disease. Sequences were obtained from peripheral blood. The DNA sequence reads TGTGCCAGTAATTCGATACAGCATGGCTACACCTTC. This is translated as CASNSIQHGYTF.